This T cell receptor (beta chain) was sequenced in a study of monozygotic twins with inflammatory bowel disease. Making each TCR library took 3,000 to 4,500 ng of total RNA. PCR of TCRalpha and TCRbeta cDNA was nested, with two rounds of approximately 16 and 10 cycles. With the 5' RACE reads reprocessed, TCRdb shows one record per CDR3 protein and no DNA. Its clone listing holds 200,000 to 250,000 distinct CDR3 sequences. This sequence was found in a human donor with ulcerative colitis or Crohn's disease, or a healthy co-twin of an affected twin (not recorded which). What was sequenced was blood.

This chain's CDR3 is CASSFGTGETQYF. The gene calls are TRBV12-3 or TRBV12-4 and TRBJ2-5; TCRdb proposes TRBD1, but this gene call is untestable without DNA. There are 13 residues in the CDR3.